Below, one T cell receptor beta chain is given with its context. Its antigen is unidentified. Deletions cut 3 bases from V and 3 bases from J, with 10 bases between. Germline V lookup: CDR1 SGHRS, CDR2 YFSETQ. The CDR3 runs to 14 residues. The source of the sample is a study of cytomegalovirus exposure and HLA in healthy donors. Whole-study findings and limits: Testing in vitro showed a few CMV-associated chains specific for CMV antigens.

The assay was immunoSEQ multiplex PCR, and TCRdb's table has in-frame clones only and misses some. In the table there are 45,000 to 70,000 clones, around 90% of which are singletons. This chain connects TRBV5-1 to TRBJ1-3; tentative D call: TRBD1 (6 bases). Material for sequencing was PBMCs. This sequence originates from a man between 18 and 35 years old in good health and CMV-seronegative. The CDR3 DNA sequence: TGCGCCAGCAGCTCCTCAGGGGTTGGAAACACCATATATTTT. It is translated as CASSSSGVGNTIYF.